The sequence of this TCR beta chain was determined in a study of regulatory T cells in long-lasting Graves disease. Study-wide results and caveats: TRBV28 was favored in persistent disease, as were TRBJ1-2 and TRBJ2-5.

In this sample, this clonotype turned up many times. The antigen is unknown. Time point described: persistent/refractory GD, antithyroid drugs over 5 years with positive TRAb. Extracted PBMC RNA gave rise to the TCR library. Patients with Graves' disease were diagnosed by American Thyroid Association guidelines. Looked up from germline, CDR1 is DFQATT and CDR2 is SNEGSKA (reference sequence). This CDR3 comprises 15 residues. V trimming: 5 bases; J trimming: 4 bases; junction bases outside the gene matches: 10. Through Arm-PCR of CDR3 regions and iRepertoire HTBI primers, TCR beta libraries were built. TCRdb reprocessed the multiplex PCR reads via MiXCR and lists one record per CDR3 protein. The top ten hold 25% to 30% of the sample, which has hundreds of thousands of distinct CDR3 sequences, roughly 21% seen once.

This material consisted of peripheral blood mononuclear cells (PBMCs), taken when the disease was refractory, from a patient treated with antithyroid drugs. This sequence joins TRBV20-1 and TRBJ2-7; 11 nucleotides agree with TRBD2. This sequence was found in a female donor with Graves disease. For the CDR3, the DNA is TGCAGTGCTCATAAACTAGCGGGGGTGGGGTACGAGCAGTACTTC. Its translation: CSAHKLAGVGYEQYF.